The rows below give T cell receptor beta chains drawn from one sample of a study of blood T cells in healthy people across ages. Each CDR3 protein gets one entry after TCRdb re-called the 5' RACE reads with MiXCR. This table has approximately 800,000 distinct CDR3 sequences, roughly three fifths appearing once. The sequencing sample was made of blood. The receptors were sampled from a man aged 40-55 years in good health. Both conserved end residues are part of each CDR3. The D gene is left open where the match is weak. Clone size is given for some rows only: seen once, a few or many times, or a class if the clone is expanded.

j_call clone_size d_call v_call cdr3_nt cdr3_aa
TRBJ2-1 few - TRBV7-3 TGTGCCAGCAGCCCACCTGCCGACAATGAGCAGTTCTTC CASSPPADNEQFF
TRBJ1-6 - - TRBV10-3 TGTGCCATCAGTGGGGGAGACTATAATTCACCCCTCCACTTT CAISGGDYNSPLHF
TRBJ2-5 - - TRBV12-3/TRBV12-4 TGTGCCAGCAGCCTATCCTCTAGAGCGGAAGAGACCCAGTACTTT CASSLSSRAEETQYF
TRBJ2-7 few - TRBV27 TGTGCCAGCAGTCCCAAACGGTTCTACGAGCAGTACTTC CASSPKRFYEQYF
TRBJ2-5 - - TRBV9 TGTGCCAGCAGCGAGTCGACCCTAGGAGAGACCCAGTACTTC CASSESTLGETQYF
TRBJ2-5 - TRBD2 TRBV3-1 TGTGCCAGCAGCCTGAGCGGGAGGAACGGAGAGACCCAGTACTTC CASSLSGRNGETQYF
TRBJ1-1 - TRBD1 TRBV4-3 TGCGCCAGCAGCCAGTTCCCCGGGACAGGGGGAGGGACTGAAGCTTTCTTT CASSQFPGTGGGTEAFF
TRBJ2-3 - - TRBV7-2 TGTGCCAGCAGCCCTCAGACTAGGAGCACAGATACGCAGTATTTT CASSPQTRSTDTQYF
TRBJ2-1 - TRBD2 TRBV5-6 TGTGCCAGCTTGGGACTAGCGGCCAATGAGCAGTTCTTC CASLGLAANEQFF
TRBJ2-1 few TRBD1 TRBV20-1 TGCAGTGCTCAAGAGGGGACAGGCTATTACAATGAGCAGTTCTTC CSAQEGTGYYNEQFF
TRBJ2-5 - TRBD1 TRBV3-1 TGTGCCAGCAGCCCCACAGGGGTGAGGGGCAATGAGCAGTACTTC CASSPTGVRGNEQYF
TRBJ1-2 few - TRBV7-2 TGTGCCAGCAGTACCTCAGTCGACAAGTATGGCTACACCTTC CASSTSVDKYGYTF
TRBJ2-7 few TRBD1 TRBV9 TGTGCCAGCAGCGTAGAGATAGGACAGGGGGCCTCTGAGCAGTACTTC CASSVEIGQGASEQYF
TRBJ2-5 - TRBD1 TRBV20-1 TGCAGTGCTAGGACAAGACAGGGCCCTTTTTCCTGGGAGACCCAGTACTTC CSARTRQGPFSWETQYF
TRBJ2-7 - TRBD1 TRBV6-1 TGTGCCAGCAGTGACCGACGGACAGGGCTCTCCTACGAGCAGTACTTC CASSDRRTGLSYEQYF
TRBJ2-5 - - TRBV7-2 TGTGCCAGCAGCTTAGATCGGTGGGAAGAGACCCAGTACTTC CASSLDRWEETQYF
TRBJ2-5 - - TRBV7-2 TGTGCCAGCAGCTCCACCAACGTAGGAGCGGAGGCCCAGTACTTC CASSSTNVGAEAQYF
TRBJ2-5 - - TRBV24-1 TGTGCCACCAGTGATCCGGGACACAAGAAAGAGACCCAGTACTTC CATSDPGHKKETQYF
TRBJ1-2 - - TRBV4-1 TGCGCCAGCAGCCAAATGGTGGGCCTAGGGGGCTACACCTTC CASSQMVGLGGYTF
TRBJ2-1 once TRBD1 TRBV7-2 TGTGCCAGCAGCTTAGACTCGACAGGGGGCAATTTCGGTGAGCAGTTCTTC CASSLDSTGGNFGEQFF
TRBJ2-3 - - TRBV7-6 TGTGCCAGCAGCTCTAGACAGGTTTTCACAGATACGCAGTATTTT CASSSRQVFTDTQYF
TRBJ1-5 - - TRBV7-8 TGTGCCAGCAGCTCCCCGGGGGGCAGTAAGAGCAATCAGCCCCAGCATTTT CASSSPGGSKSNQPQHF
TRBJ1-1 - - TRBV28 TGTGCCAGCAGTTTTCCGGGGCTGGGGATTAAGGCAGTTGAAGCTTTCTTT CASSFPGLGIKAVEAFF
TRBJ2-5 - TRBD2 TRBV3-1 TGTGCCAGCAGCCAGGGACTAGGTGGGGAGACCCAGCACTTC CASSQGLGGETQHF
TRBJ1-2 - - TRBV5-4 TGTGCCAGCAGCCCTGGGTCTCGGAGGGGATCGTATGGCTACACCTTC CASSPGSRRGSYGYTF
TRBJ1-1 - - TRBV6-2/TRBV6-3 TGTGCCAGCAGTTACGATCCCAAGACCGGATACAACACTGAAGCTTTCTTT CASSYDPKTGYNTEAFF
TRBJ2-6 - - TRBV6-5 TGTGCCAGCAGCCCGACGGTAGGGGCCAACGTCCTGACTTTC CASSPTVGANVLTF
TRBJ1-2 few - TRBV5-1 TGCGCCAGCAGCCTGCGACCCGGTACAAACTATGGCTACACCTTC CASSLRPGTNYGYTF
TRBJ2-1 - - TRBV27 TGTGCCAGCAGTTTACACTCAGGATACAATGAGCAGTTCTTC CASSLHSGYNEQFF
TRBJ2-3 - - TRBV7-3 TGTGCCAGCAGTTCCGGGAGCCCTAGTACAGATACGCAGTATTTT CASSSGSPSTDTQYF
TRBJ2-7 few TRBD2 TRBV6-5 TGTGCCAGCAGTTACCCTTCGGCTAGCGGTGGTTACGAGCAGTACTTC CASSYPSASGGYEQYF
TRBJ1-1 - - TRBV20-1 TGCAGTTGCGTCCCGGGCACTGAAGCTTTCTTT CSCVPGTEAFF
TRBJ2-5 - TRBD1 TRBV12-3/TRBV12-4 TGTGCCAGCAGTCCAGGGACAGGGGAATCAGATGCCCAGTACTTC CASSPGTGESDAQYF